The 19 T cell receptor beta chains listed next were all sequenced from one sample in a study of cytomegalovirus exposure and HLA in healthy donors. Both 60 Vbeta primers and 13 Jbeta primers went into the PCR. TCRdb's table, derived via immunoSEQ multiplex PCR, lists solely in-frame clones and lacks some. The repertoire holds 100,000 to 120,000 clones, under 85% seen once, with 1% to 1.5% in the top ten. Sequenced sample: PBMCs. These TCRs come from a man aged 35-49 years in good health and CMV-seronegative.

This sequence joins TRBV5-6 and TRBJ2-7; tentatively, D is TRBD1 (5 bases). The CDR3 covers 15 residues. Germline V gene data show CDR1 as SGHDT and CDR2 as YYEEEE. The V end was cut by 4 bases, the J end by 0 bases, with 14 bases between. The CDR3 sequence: CASSLRQLLSYEQYF. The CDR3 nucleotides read TGTGCCAGCAGCCTCCGACAGTTACTCTCCTACGAGCAGTACTTC.

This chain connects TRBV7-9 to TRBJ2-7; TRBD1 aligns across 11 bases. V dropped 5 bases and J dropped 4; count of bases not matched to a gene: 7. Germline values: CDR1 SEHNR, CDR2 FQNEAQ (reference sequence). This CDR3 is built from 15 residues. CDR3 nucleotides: TGTGCCAGCAGCCTGGACAGGGGGCGCAGGTACGAGCAGTACTTC. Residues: CASSLDRGRRYEQYF.

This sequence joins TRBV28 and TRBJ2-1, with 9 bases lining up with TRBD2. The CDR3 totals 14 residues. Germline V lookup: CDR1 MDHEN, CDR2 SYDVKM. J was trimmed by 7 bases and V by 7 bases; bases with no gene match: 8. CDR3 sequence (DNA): TGTGCCAGCATCACCGGGACTAGCAGAAATGAGCAGTTCTTC. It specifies CASITGTSRNEQFF.

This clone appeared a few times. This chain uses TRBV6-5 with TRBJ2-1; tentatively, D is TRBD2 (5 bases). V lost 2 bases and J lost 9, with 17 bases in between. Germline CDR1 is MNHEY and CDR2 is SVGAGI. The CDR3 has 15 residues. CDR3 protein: CASSYEGMRRGEQFF. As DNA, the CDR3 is TGTGCCAGCAGTTACGAAGGGATGCGTCGGGGTGAGCAGTTCTTC.

The CDR3 DNA is TGTGCCATCAGTGCCGGGACAGGGGGATTCGAGCAGTACTTC. Residues: CAISAGTGGFEQYF. The chain uses TRBV10-3 and TRBJ2-7; 11 nucleotides line up with TRBD1. J was trimmed by 6 bases and V by 4 bases; bases with no gene match: 5. CDR3 length equals 14 residues. Germline V gene lookup returns CDR1 ENHRY and CDR2 SYGVKD.

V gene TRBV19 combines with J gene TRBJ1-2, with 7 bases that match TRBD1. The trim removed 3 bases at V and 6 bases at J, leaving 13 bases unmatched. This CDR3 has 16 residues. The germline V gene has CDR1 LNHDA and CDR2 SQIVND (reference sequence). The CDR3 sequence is CASSILGSGGSNGYTF. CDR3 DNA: TGTGCCAGTAGTATCCTTGGGTCAGGGGGATCTAATGGCTACACCTTC.

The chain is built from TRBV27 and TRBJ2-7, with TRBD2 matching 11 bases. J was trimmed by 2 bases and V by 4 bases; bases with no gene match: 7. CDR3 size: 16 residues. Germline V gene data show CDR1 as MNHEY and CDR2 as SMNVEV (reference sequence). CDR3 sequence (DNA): TGTGCCAGCAGTTCCAGGACTAGCGGGCAGGCCTACGAGCAGTACTTC. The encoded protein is CASSSRTSGQAYEQYF.

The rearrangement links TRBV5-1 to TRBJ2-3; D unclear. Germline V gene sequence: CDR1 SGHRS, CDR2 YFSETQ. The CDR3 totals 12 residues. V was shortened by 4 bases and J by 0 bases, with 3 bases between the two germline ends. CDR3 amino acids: CASSLSTDTQYF. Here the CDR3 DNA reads TGCGCCAGCAGCCTTAGCACAGATACGCAGTATTTT.

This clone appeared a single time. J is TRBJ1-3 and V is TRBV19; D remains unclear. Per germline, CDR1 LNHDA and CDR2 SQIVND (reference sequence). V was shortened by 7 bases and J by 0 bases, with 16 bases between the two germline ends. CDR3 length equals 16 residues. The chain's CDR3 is CASTDLRGSSGNTIYF. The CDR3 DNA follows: TGTGCCAGTACTGATTTGCGGGGAAGCTCTGGAAACACCATATATTTT.

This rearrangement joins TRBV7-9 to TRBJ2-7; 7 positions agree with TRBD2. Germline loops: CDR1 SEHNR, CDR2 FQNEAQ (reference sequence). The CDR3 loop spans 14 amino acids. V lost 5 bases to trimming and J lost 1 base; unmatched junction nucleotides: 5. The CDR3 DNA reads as TGTGCCAGCAGCGTGACTAGCTCTTCCTACGAGCAGTACTTC. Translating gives CASSVTSSSYEQYF.

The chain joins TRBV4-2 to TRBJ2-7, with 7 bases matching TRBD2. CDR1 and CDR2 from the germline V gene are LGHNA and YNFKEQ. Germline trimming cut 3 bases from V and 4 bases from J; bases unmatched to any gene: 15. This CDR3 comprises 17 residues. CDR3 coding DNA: TGTGCCAGCAGCCACCTGGGGGGGGATCATAACCAGTACGAGCAGTACTTC. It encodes CASSHLGGDHNQYEQYF.

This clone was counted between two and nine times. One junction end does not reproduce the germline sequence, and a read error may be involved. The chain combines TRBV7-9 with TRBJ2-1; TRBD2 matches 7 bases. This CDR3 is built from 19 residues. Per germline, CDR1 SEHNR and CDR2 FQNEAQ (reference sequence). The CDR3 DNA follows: TGTTCCAGCAGCTCAGGACGGGGCGGGTGGGAGGGCGACGACAATGAGCAGTTCTTC. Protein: CSSSSGRGGWEGDDNEQFF. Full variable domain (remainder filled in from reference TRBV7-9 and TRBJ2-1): DTGVSQNPRHKITKRGQNVTFRCDPISEHNRLYWYRQTLGQGPEFLTYFQNEAQLEKSRLLSDRFSAERPKGSFSTLEIQRTEQGDSAMYLCSSSSGRGGWEGDDNEQFFGPGTRLTVL.

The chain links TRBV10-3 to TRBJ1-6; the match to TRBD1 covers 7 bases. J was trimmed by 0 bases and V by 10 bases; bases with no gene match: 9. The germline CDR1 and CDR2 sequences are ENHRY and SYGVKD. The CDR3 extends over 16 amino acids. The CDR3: CATRTGSSSYNSPLHF. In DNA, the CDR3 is TGTGCCACTCGGACAGGATCGAGCTCCTATAATTCACCCCTCCACTTT.

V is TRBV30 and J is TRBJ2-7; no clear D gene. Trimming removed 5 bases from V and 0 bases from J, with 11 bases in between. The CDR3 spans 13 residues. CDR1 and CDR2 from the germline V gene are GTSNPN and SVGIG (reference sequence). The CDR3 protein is CAWYSPFSYEQYF. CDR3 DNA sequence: TGTGCCTGGTATAGCCCCTTCTCCTACGAGCAGTACTTC.

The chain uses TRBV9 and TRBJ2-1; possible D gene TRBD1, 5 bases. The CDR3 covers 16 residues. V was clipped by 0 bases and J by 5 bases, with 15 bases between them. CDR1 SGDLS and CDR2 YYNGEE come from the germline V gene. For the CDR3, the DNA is TGTGCCAGCAGCGTAGTCCAGGTGGGGCGCAACAATGAGCAGTTCTTC. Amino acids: CASSVVQVGRNNEQFF.

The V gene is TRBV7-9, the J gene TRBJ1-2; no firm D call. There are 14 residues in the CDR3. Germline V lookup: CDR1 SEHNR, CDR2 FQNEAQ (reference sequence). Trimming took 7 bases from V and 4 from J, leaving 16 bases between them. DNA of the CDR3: TGTGCCAGCATCCAAGGCTGGGAGTCCTATGGCTACACCTTC. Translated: CASIQGWESYGYTF.

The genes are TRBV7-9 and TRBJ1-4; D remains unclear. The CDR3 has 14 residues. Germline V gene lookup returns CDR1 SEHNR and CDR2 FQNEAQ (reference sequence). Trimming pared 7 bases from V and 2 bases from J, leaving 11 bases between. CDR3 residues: CASIVGETNEKLFF. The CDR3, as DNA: TGTGCCAGCATCGTCGGGGAGACTAATGAAAAACTGTTTTTT.

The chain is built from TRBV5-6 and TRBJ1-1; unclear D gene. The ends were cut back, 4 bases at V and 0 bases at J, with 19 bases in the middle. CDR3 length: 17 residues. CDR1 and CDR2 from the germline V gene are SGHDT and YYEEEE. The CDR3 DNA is TGTGCCAGCAGCCGAAGGTTGTACGGCGGGATGAACACTGAAGCTTTCTTT. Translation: CASSRRLYGGMNTEAFF.

The CDR3 spells CASSTPDRGTAFF. CDR3 bases: TGTGCCAGCAGCACACCGGACAGGGGGACTGCTTTCTTT. The chain combines TRBV11-3 with TRBJ1-1, with 10 bases identical to TRBD1. Germline V CDR1 and CDR2: SGHNT, YENEEA. The CDR3 has 13 residues. Unmatched junction bases numbered 8, after V lost 5 bases and J lost 11 bases.